One sample yielded the 4 T cell receptor beta chains listed below, sequenced in a study of OX40 agonist ivuxolimab in advanced cancers. The library was built by means of the immunoSEQ multiplex PCR assay. This immuneACCESS table, as held by TCRdb, lists in-frame sequences with V and J called but not all clones. Of the missing ones, under half trace to an unresolved V gene in checked studies; the others have no known cause. Present in this sample are about 98,000 clones, around 94% of which were seen just once. The ten largest account for 0.2% to 0.3% of the sample. The sequencing used CD4+ or CD8+ T cells sorted from blood, collected in a trial of the OX40 agonist ivuxolimab. Every receptor here comes from an adult with an advanced solid tumor such as melanoma, head and neck, liver or kidney cancer.

The J gene is TRBJ2-1, the V gene TRBV2; 8 bases match TRBD2. After removal of 2 bases from V and 15 bases from J, the junction contained 9 bases not matched to a gene. The CDR3 runs to 13 residues. CDR1 and CDR2 from the germline V gene are SNHLY and FYNNEI. This CDR3 reads CASSESAGGILFF. The CDR3, as DNA: TGTGCCAGCAGTGAATCCGCGGGAGGAATTCTGTTCTTC.

The chain recombines TRBV19 with TRBJ1-2, with 9 bases that match TRBD1. CDR3 size: 18 residues. Trimming cost V 3 bases and J 4 bases; bases outside gene matches: 15. Per the germline V gene, CDR1 is LNHDA and CDR2 is SQIVND (reference sequence). The DNA for the CDR3 is TGTGCCAGTAGTATTTCCGTACAGACAGGGGGTCTGCGCTATGGCTACACCTTC. This sequence encodes CASSISVQTGGLRYGYTF. Full variable domain (missing parts from reference TRBV19 and TRBJ1-2): DGGITQSPKYLFRKEGQNVTLSCEQNLNHDAMYWYRQDPGQGLRLIYYSQIVNDFQKGDIAEGYSVSREKKESFPLTVTSAQKNPTAFYLCASSISVQTGGLRYGYTFGSGTRLTVV.

The rearrangement uses TRBV28 and TRBJ1-6; 9 positions agree with TRBD1. Per germline, CDR1 MDHEN and CDR2 SYDVKM. Trimming cost V 5 bases and J 9 bases; bases outside gene matches: 5. The CDR3 has 14 residues. The CDR3 DNA follows: TGTGCCAGCAGTACCGGGACAGGGTCTTCACCCCTCCACTTT. It yields the protein CASSTGTGSSPLHF.

The chain employs TRBV5-4 and TRBJ2-6; the D is unclear. Trimming took 3 bases from V and 0 from J, leaving 4 bases between them. Germline CDR1 and CDR2: SGHNT and YYREEE (reference sequence). The CDR3 is 14 residues long. CDR3 loop: CASSSASGANVLTF. In nucleotides, the CDR3 is TGTGCCAGCAGCTCGGCCTCTGGGGCCAACGTCCTGACTTTC.